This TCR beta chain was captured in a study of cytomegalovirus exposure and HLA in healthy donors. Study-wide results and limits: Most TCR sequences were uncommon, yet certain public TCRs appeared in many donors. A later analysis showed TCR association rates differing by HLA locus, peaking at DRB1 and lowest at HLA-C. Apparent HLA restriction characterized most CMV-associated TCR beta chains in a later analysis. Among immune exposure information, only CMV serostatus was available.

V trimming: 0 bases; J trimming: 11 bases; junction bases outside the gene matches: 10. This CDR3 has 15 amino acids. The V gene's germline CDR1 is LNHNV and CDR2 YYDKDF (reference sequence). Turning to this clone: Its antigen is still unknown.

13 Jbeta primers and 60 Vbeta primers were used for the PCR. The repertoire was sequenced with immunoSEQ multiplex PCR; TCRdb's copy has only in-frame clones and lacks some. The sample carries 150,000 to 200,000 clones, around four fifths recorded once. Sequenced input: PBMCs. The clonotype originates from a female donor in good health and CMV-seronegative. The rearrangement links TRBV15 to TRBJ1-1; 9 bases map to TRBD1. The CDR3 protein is CATSRDRGQGSVAFF. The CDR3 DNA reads TGTGCCACCAGCAGAGATAGGGGACAGGGCTCGGTGGCTTTCTTT.